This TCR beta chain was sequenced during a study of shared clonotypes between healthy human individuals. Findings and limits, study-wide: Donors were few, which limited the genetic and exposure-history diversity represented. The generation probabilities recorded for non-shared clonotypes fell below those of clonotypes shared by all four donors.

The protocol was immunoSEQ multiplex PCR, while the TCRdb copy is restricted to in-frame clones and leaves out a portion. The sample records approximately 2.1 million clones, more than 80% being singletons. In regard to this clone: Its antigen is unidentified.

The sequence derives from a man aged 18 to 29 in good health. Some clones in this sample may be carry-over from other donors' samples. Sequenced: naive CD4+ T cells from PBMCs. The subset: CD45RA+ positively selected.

This CDR3 reads CASSWLAGGPNEQYF. The CDR3 nucleotides are TGCGCCAGCAGCTGGCTAGCGGGAGGGCCTAACGAGCAGTACTTC. V and J are TRBV5-1 and TRBJ2-7; 12 positions match TRBD2. Per germline, CDR1 SGHRS and CDR2 YFSETQ. This CDR3 has 15 residues. Unmatched junction bases numbered 6, after V lost 3 bases and J lost 5 bases. The entire variable domain, with the rest obtained from reference TRBV5-1 and TRBJ2-7, is as follows: KAGVTQTPRYLIKTRGQQVTLSCSPISGHRSVSWYQQTPGQGLQFLFEYFSETQRNKGNFPGRFSGRQFSNSRSEMNVSTLELGDSALYLCASSWLAGGPNEQYFGPGTRLTVT.